Following are 30 T cell receptor beta chains from one sample sequenced in a study of cytomegalovirus exposure and HLA in healthy donors (dated by TCRdb to 2016 to 2017). The library was produced with the immunoSEQ multiplex PCR assay. A mixture of 60 forward primers for TCR Vbeta segments and 13 reverse primers for TCR Jbeta segments was used in the multiplex PCR. What TCRdb holds here is the immuneACCESS table cut down to in-frame rearrangements. Part of the clones is not present; checked against another copy, under half of the missing clones reflect an unresolved V gene, and the others are unexplained. The sample table shows under 150,000 clones, and more than 80% are seen once. Of the sample, 6.7% falls within the top ten clones. The specimen sequenced was PBMCs. The receptors were sampled from a woman under 40 in good health and CMV-seropositive.

The rearrangement links TRBV5-4 to TRBJ1-1; weak D call: TRBD1 (6 bases). V shed 5 bases and J shed 7 bases, with 15 bases lying between them. The CDR3 contains 13 residues. The germline gives CDR1 SGHNT, CDR2 YYREEE (reference sequence). The CDR3 here is CASRRGGEVEAFF. The DNA of the CDR3 is TGTGCCAGCAGGAGAGGGGGGGAGGTTGAAGCTTTCTTT. Combining the CDR3 with reference TRBV5-4 and TRBJ1-1 gives the whole variable domain ETGVTQSPTHLIKTRGQQVTLRCSSQSGHNTVSWYQQALGQGPQFIFQYYREEENGRGNFPPRFSGLQFPNYSSELNVNALELDDSALYLCASRRGGEVEAFFGQGTRLTVV.

V is TRBV6-1 and J is TRBJ1-1; D perhaps matches TRBD1 (6 bases). V was pared by 10 bases and J by 1 base, with 10 bases between. The CDR3 sequence is 12 residues long. The germline V gene has CDR1 MNHNS and CDR2 SASEGT. Here the CDR3 reads CATQTGNTEAFF. The CDR3 DNA is TGTGCCACCCAGACAGGGAACACTGAAGCTTTCTTT.

This clone was observed a single time. The V call is TRBV29-1, the J call TRBJ1-3, with D possibly TRBD1 on 5 matching bases. The V end lost 5 bases, the J end lost 2 bases, and 10 bases lay between the germline ends. The CDR3 totals 13 residues. The germline gives CDR1 SQVTM, CDR2 ANQGSEA. The CDR3 spells CSVNTGAGNTIYF. CDR3 sequence (DNA): TGCAGCGTTAACACAGGCGCTGGAAACACCATATATTTT.

CDR3 DNA sequence: TGTGCCAGCAGCTTAGCTATCCAAGAGACCCAGTACTTC. It translates to CASSLAIQETQYF. This chain joins TRBV7-9 and TRBJ2-5; D is unresolved. The V end was cut by 0 bases, the J end by 1 base, with 3 bases between. Per the germline V gene, CDR1 is SEHNR and CDR2 is FQNEAQ (reference sequence). This CDR3 is 13 amino acids long. Based on the CDR3 plus reference TRBV7-9 and TRBJ2-5, the full variable domain is DTGVSQNPRHKITKRGQNVTFRCDPISEHNRLYWYRQTLGQGPEFLTYFQNEAQLEKSRLLSDRFSAERPKGSFSTLEIQRTEQGDSAMYLCASSLAIQETQYFGPGTRLLVL.

The chain combines TRBV7-8 with TRBJ2-5; the D is unclear. CDR3 length: 13 amino acids. Trimming took 4 bases from V and 4 from J, leaving 10 bases between them. Looked up from germline, CDR1 is SGHVS and CDR2 is FQNEAQ. This chain's CDR3 is CASSSGLSETQYF. CDR3 coding DNA: TGTGCCAGCAGCTCAGGTCTTTCAGAGACCCAGTACTTC. Drawing the rest from reference TRBV7-8 and TRBJ2-5, the complete variable domain is GAGVSQSPRYKVAKRGQDVALRCDPISGHVSLFWYQQALGQGPEFLTYFQNEAQLDKSGLPSDRFFAERPEGSVSTLKIQRTQQEDSAVYLCASSSGLSETQYFGPGTRLLVL.

J is TRBJ2-7 and V is TRBV7-9, with 7 bases aligning to TRBD1. The CDR3 contains 15 residues. Losses at the gene ends were 0 bases for V and 3 bases for J; bases not matched to a gene: 5. Germline CDR1 is SEHNR and CDR2 is FQNEAQ (reference sequence). CDR3 protein: CASSLAGAGGYEQYF. DNA of the CDR3: TGTGCCAGCAGCTTAGCGGGGGCAGGGGGCTACGAGCAGTACTTC. The full variable domain, its missing parts supplied by reference TRBV7-9 and TRBJ2-7, is DTGVSQNPRHKITKRGQNVTFRCDPISEHNRLYWYRQTLGQGPEFLTYFQNEAQLEKSRLLSDRFSAERPKGSFSTLEIQRTEQGDSAMYLCASSLAGAGGYEQYFGPGTRLTVT.

V and J are TRBV6-5 and TRBJ2-2, with 7 bases fitting TRBD1. J lost 0 bases, V lost 2 bases, and 0 bases had no gene match. The V gene's germline CDR1 is MNHEY and CDR2 SVGAGI. The CDR3 is 15 residues long. CDR3 nucleotide sequence: TGTGCCAGCAGTTACGGGACAGCGAACACCGGGGAGCTGTTTTTT. It codes for CASSYGTANTGELFF.

The rearrangement links TRBV7-2 to TRBJ2-1; 13 positions match TRBD2. There are 18 residues in the CDR3. J gave up 4 bases and V 0 bases, and 6 bases lay outside the gene matches. Germline CDR1 is SGHTA and CDR2 is FQGNSA. CDR3: CASSLAGTSGRDYNEQFF. The CDR3 DNA reads TGTGCCAGCAGCTTAGCGGGTACTAGCGGGAGGGATTACAATGAGCAGTTCTTC.

The CDR3 spells CASKEGRETQYF. The CDR3 DNA reads TGCGCCAGCAAGGAGGGGAGAGAGACCCAGTACTTC. V is TRBV23-1 and J is TRBJ2-5; D possibly corresponds to TRBD2 (6 bases). TRBV23-1 is reported as an ORF; its role is uncertain. This CDR3 is built from 12 residues. The V end was cut by 7 bases, the J end by 4 bases, with 10 bases between.

This clone appeared once. The CDR3 sequence is CASSPRSASRVTQYF. The CDR3 nucleotides read TGTGCCAGCAGCCCCCGGTCGGCCTCGAGGGTGACCCAGTACTTC. V and J are TRBV7-9 and TRBJ2-5, with D perhaps matching TRBD2 (5 bases). CDR3 length: 15 amino acids. V was shortened by 5 bases and J by 7 bases, with 20 bases between the two germline ends. From germline, CDR1 is SEHNR and CDR2 FQNEAQ (reference sequence).

V is TRBV2 and J is TRBJ1-6; the match to TRBD1 covers 8 bases. Germline V gene sequence: CDR1 SNHLY, CDR2 FYNNEI. Trimming cost V 2 bases and J 10 bases; bases outside gene matches: 10. The CDR3 is 16 amino acids. The CDR3 bases are TGTGCCAGCAGTGAAAATTGGGGGCAGGGGGCGTCACCCCTCCACTTT. Protein: CASSENWGQGASPLHF.

The chain couples TRBV5-3 to TRBJ2-7; TRBD2 matches at 8 bases. TRBV5-3 is treated as an ORF (open reading frame) with a function not yet certain. The CDR3 is 18 amino acids. Losses at the gene ends were 3 bases for V and 7 bases for J; bases not matched to a gene: 21. CDR3 sequence reads: CARSCRLGGGGWRFEQYF. The CDR3 coding sequence is TGTGCCAGAAGCTGCCGCCTCGGGGGGGGTGGGTGGAGGTTTGAGCAGTACTTC.

This chain uses TRBV7-8 with TRBJ2-2; tentatively, D is TRBD1 (5 bases). Germline V lookup: CDR1 SGHVS, CDR2 FQNEAQ. The CDR3 is 14 residues long. V lost 0 bases to trimming and J lost 6 bases, with 8 bases between them. In DNA, the CDR3 is TGTGCCAGCAGCTTAGCGAGCAGGGCCGGGGAGCTGTTTTTT. Protein sequence: CASSLASRAGELFF.

The chain is built from TRBV28 and TRBJ2-7; D perhaps matches TRBD1 (6 bases). The V end was cut by 10 bases, the J end by 1 base, with 11 bases between. CDR1 is MDHEN and CDR2 is SYDVKM in the germline V gene. The CDR3 is made up of 12 amino acids. The CDR3 reads CATQDRSYEQYF. The DNA for the CDR3 is TGTGCCACCCAAGACAGGTCCTACGAGCAGTACTTC.

This rearrangement joins TRBV15 to TRBJ2-1; a possible D gene is TRBD2 (7 bases). The CDR3 totals 16 residues. The germline gives CDR1 LNHNV, CDR2 YYDKDF (reference sequence). The germline V and J ends were trimmed by 3 bases and 7 bases, with 19 bases remaining between them. CDR3 DNA: TGTGCCACCAGCAGCGGGGGGCAGCCCCACAAGAATGAGCAGTTCTTC. Translated: CATSSGGQPHKNEQFF.

The chain combines TRBV7-9 with TRBJ2-7; D may be TRBD1 (7 bases). The CDR3 loop spans 13 amino acids. Between the trimmed V and J ends, which lost 5 bases and 3 bases, there was a span of 11 bases. Germline CDR1 reads SEHNR; CDR2 reads FQNEAQ (reference sequence). The CDR3 DNA follows: TGTGCCAGCAGCCGCGGGACAGACTACGAGCAGTACTTC. It specifies CASSRGTDYEQYF.

This clone has a single count. The genes are TRBV5-1 and TRBJ1-1; 9 bases fit TRBD1. This CDR3 region has 15 residues. With V trimmed by 4 bases and J by 7 bases, 11 bases remained unmatched. Per the germline V gene, CDR1 is SGHRS and CDR2 is YFSETQ. CDR3 in DNA: TGCGCCAGCAGCCCGCAACCGGGACAGGGCCGTGAAGCTTTCTTT. Protein product: CASSPQPGQGREAFF.

The J gene is TRBJ2-7, the V gene TRBV5-8, with D perhaps TRBD2 (5 bases). The CDR3 runs 13 residues. CDR1 and CDR2 (germline): SGHTS, YDEGEE. The germline V and J ends were trimmed by 0 bases and 7 bases, with 11 bases remaining between them. The CDR3: CASSLGGTGEQYF. Here the CDR3 DNA reads TGTGCCAGCAGCTTGGGCGGCACGGGGGAGCAGTACTTC.

This clone came up a few times. V and J are TRBV28 and TRBJ1-2, with a tentative D call TRBD1 (5 bases). This CDR3 is built from 11 residues. V was trimmed by 7 bases and J by 8 bases, leaving 11 bases between them. The germline V gene encodes CDR1 MDHEN and CDR2 SYDVKM. The CDR3 reads CASTWGVGYTF. The CDR3 DNA is TGTGCCAGCACTTGGGGGGTCGGCTACACCTTC.

V gene TRBV7-3 combines with J gene TRBJ2-1; D gene unclear. Per the germline V gene, CDR1 is SGHTA and CDR2 is FQGTGA. V was pared by 3 bases and J by 0 bases, with 9 bases between. The CDR3 loop spans 15 amino acids. The CDR3 protein is CASSLISSSYNEQFF. The CDR3 region has the DNA TGTGCCAGCAGCTTGATTTCGAGCTCCTACAATGAGCAGTTCTTC.

The CDR3 reads CASSLGGSNTEAFF. CDR3 sequence (DNA): TGTGCCAGCAGCTTGGGGGGATCGAACACTGAAGCTTTCTTT. The J gene is TRBJ1-1, the V gene TRBV7-9; D is possibly TRBD1 (5 bases). The length of the CDR3 is 14 residues. Looked up from germline, CDR1 is SEHNR and CDR2 is FQNEAQ (reference sequence). Trimming pared 3 bases from V and 1 base from J, leaving 9 bases between. The whole variable domain, remainder taken from reference TRBV7-9 and TRBJ1-1, is DTGVSQNPRHKITKRGQNVTFRCDPISEHNRLYWYRQTLGQGPEFLTYFQNEAQLEKSRLLSDRFSAERPKGSFSTLEIQRTEQGDSAMYLCASSLGGSNTEAFFGQGTRLTVV.

This clone was seen a handful of times. In nucleotides, the CDR3 is TGTGCCTGGAGCAGGACAGCTCTGAACACTGAAGCTTTCTTT. Translated, it gives CAWSRTALNTEAFF. The rearrangement joins TRBV30 to TRBJ1-1; the D gene is possibly TRBD1 (6 bases). Germline-derived CDR1 and CDR2 are GTSNPN and SVGIG (reference sequence). This CDR3 comprises 14 residues. Trimming cost V 3 bases and J 0 bases, with 11 bases left between them.

The chain has TRBV2 and TRBJ2-1, with TRBD2 matching over 7 bases. This CDR3 contains 15 residues. V lost 3 bases, J lost 4 bases, and 6 bases stayed unmatched. Germline CDR1 SNHLY, CDR2 FYNNEI. The CDR3 protein is CASSDNSGIYNEQFF. As DNA, the CDR3 is TGTGCCAGCAGTGACAACAGCGGGATATACAATGAGCAGTTCTTC.

This rearrangement joins TRBV11-3 to TRBJ1-3; D gene ambiguous. Trimming removed 5 bases at V and 3 bases at J, with 14 bases between. This CDR3 is built from 15 residues. Germline loops: CDR1 SGHNT, CDR2 YENEEA. The CDR3 DNA sequence: TGTGCCAGCAGCCCCTCCGTTGGGAGTGGAAACACCATATATTTT. Protein product: CASSPSVGSGNTIYF. Full variable domain (rest looked up from reference TRBV11-3 and TRBJ1-3): EAGVVQSPRYKIIEKKQPVAFWCNPISGHNTLYWYLQNLGQGPELLIRYENEEAVDDSQLPKDRFSAERLKGVDSTLKIQPAELGDSAVYLCASSPSVGSGNTIYFGEGSWLTVV.

This chain uses TRBV6-6 with TRBJ2-7, with D maybe TRBD1 (6 bases). CDR3 length: 14 amino acids. V was clipped by 10 bases and J by 2 bases, with 18 bases between them. Germline V gene sequence: CDR1 MNHNY, CDR2 SVGAGI (reference sequence). The CDR3 nucleotides read TGTGCCACCCGCCGGACAGTCGCGGCCTACGAGCAGTACTTC. It yields the protein CATRRTVAAYEQYF.

This chain uses TRBV9 with TRBJ2-5; 8 nucleotides match TRBD2. This CDR3 contains 16 residues. CDR1 SGDLS and CDR2 YYNGEE come from the germline V gene. With V trimmed by 0 bases and J by 5 bases, 9 bases remained unmatched. CDR3 sequence reads: CASSVGRAGAGETQYF. CDR3 DNA: TGTGCCAGCAGCGTAGGTCGAGCGGGGGCAGGTGAGACCCAGTACTTC.

CDR3 DNA sequence: TGCGCCAGCAGCCAGGGGTACAATGAGCAGTTCTTC. Its translation is CASSQGYNEQFF. This rearrangement joins TRBV5-1 to TRBJ2-1; TRBD1 is a possible D gene (6 bases). Deletions cut 4 bases from V and 4 bases from J, with 6 bases between. Germline values: CDR1 SGHRS, CDR2 YFSETQ. This CDR3 contains 12 residues.

The chain links TRBV18 to TRBJ1-2; 8 nucleotides agree with TRBD1. Per the germline V gene, CDR1 is KGHSH and CDR2 is LQKENI. The CDR3 loop spans 15 amino acids. V dropped 3 bases and J dropped 2; count of bases not matched to a gene: 5. The chain's CDR3 is CASSPDRGANYGYTF. DNA for the CDR3: TGTGCCAGCTCACCCGACAGGGGTGCCAACTATGGCTACACCTTC.

The V call is TRBV7-2, the J call TRBJ2-7, with D possibly being TRBD2 (5 bases). The CDR3 has 12 amino acids. Germline CDR1 is SGHTA and CDR2 is FQGNSA. The germline V and J ends were trimmed by 5 bases and 7 bases, with 12 bases remaining between them. CDR3 region: CASSAREGEQYF. The CDR3 nucleotides read TGTGCCAGCAGCGCCCGAGAGGGAGAGCAGTACTTC.

This chain's CDR3 is CASSLTGVSGYEQYF. For the CDR3, the DNA is TGTGCCAGCAGTTTAACAGGGGTTTCGGGGTACGAGCAGTACTTC. This chain links TRBV27 with TRBJ2-7; 7 positions agree with TRBD1. The V gene's germline CDR1 is MNHEY and CDR2 SMNVEV (reference sequence). The CDR3 runs 15 residues. V shed 2 bases and J 4 bases; nucleotides not matched to a gene: 8.